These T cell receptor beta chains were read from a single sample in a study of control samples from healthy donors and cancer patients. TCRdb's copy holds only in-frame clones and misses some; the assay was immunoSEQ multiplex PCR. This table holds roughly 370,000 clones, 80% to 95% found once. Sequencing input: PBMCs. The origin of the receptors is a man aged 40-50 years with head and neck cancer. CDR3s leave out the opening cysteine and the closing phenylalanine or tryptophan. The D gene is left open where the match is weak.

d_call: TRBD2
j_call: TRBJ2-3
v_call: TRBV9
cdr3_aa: ASSVTSGGPGDTQY

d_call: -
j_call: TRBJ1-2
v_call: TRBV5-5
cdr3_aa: ASSLDGGSLYYGYT

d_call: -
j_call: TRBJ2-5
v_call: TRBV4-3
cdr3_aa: ASSPGQGSETQY

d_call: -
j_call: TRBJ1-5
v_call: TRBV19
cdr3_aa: ASSIFSGFNQPQH

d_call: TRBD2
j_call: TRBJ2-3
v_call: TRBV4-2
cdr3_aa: ASSQEYLAGELTDTQY

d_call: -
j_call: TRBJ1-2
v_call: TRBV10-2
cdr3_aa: ASNGAELNYGYT

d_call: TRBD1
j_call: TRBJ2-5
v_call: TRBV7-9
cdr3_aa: ASSLLQGEETQY

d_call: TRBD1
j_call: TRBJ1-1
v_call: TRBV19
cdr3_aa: ASRETGGATEAF

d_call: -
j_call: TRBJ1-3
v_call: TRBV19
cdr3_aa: ASRVPGQGANTIY

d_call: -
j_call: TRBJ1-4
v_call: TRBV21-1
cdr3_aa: ASSALPLGDSRTRFEKLF

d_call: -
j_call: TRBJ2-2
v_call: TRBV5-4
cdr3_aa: ASSPRTPNTGELF

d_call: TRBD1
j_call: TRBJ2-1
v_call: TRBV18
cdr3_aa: ASSSDRVYNEQF

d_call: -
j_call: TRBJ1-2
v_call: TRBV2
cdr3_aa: ASKAQQVDYGYT

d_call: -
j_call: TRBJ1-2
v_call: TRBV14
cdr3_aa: ASSQEAWGANYGYT

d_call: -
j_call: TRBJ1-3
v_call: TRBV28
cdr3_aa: ASSSNIGSSWGGNTIY

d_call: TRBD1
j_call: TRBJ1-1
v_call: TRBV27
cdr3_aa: ASSFTGQEAF

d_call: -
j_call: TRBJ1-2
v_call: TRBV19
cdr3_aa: ASSVRDGSNYGYT

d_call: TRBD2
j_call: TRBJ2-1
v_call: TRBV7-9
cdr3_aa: ASSLGGGHSSYNEQF

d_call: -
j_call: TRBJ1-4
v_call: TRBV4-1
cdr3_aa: ASSQEWDKGEKLF

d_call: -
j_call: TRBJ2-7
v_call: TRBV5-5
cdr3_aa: ASSFITPDYEQY

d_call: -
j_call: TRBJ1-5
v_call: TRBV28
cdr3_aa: ASGEWGLSLNQPQH

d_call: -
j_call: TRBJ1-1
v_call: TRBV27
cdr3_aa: ASSLSASHTEAF

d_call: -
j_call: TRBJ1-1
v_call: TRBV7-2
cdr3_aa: ASSLGSMNTEAF

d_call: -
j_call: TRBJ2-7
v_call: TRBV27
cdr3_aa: ASSLVGSPHEQY

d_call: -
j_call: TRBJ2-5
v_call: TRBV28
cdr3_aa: ASRALRQIQETQY

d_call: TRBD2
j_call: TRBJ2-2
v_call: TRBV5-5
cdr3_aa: ASSFSSGNTGELF

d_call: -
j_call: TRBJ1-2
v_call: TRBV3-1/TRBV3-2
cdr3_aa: ASSAHYGYT

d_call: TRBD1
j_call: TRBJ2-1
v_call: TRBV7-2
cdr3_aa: ASSVHPRQGSNEQF

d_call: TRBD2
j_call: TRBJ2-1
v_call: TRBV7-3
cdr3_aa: ASSRSGGTYNEQF

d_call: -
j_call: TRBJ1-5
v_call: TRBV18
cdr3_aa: ASSPQPASNQPQH

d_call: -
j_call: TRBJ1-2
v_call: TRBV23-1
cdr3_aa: ASSQSEETGRGILGYT

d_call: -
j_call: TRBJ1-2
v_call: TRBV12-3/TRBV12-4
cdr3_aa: ASSLAGYGYT

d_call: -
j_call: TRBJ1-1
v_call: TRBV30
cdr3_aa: AWTDPEVYAF

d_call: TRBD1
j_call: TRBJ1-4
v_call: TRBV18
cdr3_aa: ASSPSTGYNEKLF

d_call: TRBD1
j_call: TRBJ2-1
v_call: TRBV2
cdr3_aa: ASSGDRGYNEQF

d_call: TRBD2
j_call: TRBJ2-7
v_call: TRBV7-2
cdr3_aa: ASSPESGRAYEQY

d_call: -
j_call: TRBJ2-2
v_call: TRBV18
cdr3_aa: ASSPPGRATGELF

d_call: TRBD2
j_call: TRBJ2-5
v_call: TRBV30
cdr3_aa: AWSPTGRASGLQETQY

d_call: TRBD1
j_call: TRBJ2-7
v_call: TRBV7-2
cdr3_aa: ASSSSPGQTA